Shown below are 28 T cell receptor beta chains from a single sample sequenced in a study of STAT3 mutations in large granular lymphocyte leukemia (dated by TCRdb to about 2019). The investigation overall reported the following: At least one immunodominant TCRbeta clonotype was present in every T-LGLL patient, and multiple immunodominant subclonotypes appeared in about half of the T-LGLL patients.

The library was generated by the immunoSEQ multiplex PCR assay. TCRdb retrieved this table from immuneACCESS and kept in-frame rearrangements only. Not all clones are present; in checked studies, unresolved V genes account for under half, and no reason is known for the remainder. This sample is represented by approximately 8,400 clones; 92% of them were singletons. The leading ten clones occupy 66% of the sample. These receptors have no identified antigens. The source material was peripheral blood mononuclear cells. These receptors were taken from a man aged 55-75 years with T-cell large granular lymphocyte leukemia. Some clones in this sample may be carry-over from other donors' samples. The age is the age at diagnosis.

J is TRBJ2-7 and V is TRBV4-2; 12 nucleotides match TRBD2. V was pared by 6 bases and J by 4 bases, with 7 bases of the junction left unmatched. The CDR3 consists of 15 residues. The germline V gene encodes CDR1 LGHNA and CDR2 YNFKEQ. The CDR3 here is CASRPTSGSSYEQYF. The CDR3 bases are TGTGCCAGCAGGCCGACTAGCGGGAGTAGTTACGAGCAGTACTTC.

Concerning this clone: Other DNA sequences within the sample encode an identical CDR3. The CDR3 DNA reads as TGTGCCAGCTCACCAGGCGGAGGCACCTACGAGCAGTACTTC. Translation: CASSPGGGTYEQYF. The chain uses TRBV18 and TRBJ2-7; D may be TRBD2 (5 bases). Germline V CDR1 and CDR2: KGHSH, LQKENI. The length of the CDR3 is 14 residues. V dropped 2 bases and J dropped 2 bases, with 10 bases sitting between them.

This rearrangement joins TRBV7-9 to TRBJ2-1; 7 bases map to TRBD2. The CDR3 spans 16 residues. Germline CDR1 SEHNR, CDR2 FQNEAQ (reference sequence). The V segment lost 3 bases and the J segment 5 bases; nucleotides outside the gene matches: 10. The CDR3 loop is CASSLLITGGNNEQFF. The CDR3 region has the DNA TGTGCCAGCAGCTTGCTCATAACGGGGGGTAACAATGAGCAGTTCTTC.

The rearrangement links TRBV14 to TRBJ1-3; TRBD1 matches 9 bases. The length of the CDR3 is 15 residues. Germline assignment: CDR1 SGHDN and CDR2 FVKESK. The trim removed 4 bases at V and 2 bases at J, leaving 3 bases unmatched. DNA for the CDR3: TGTGCCAGCAGCCTTCGGACAGGGGCTGGAAACACCATATATTTT. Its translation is CASSLRTGAGNTIYF.

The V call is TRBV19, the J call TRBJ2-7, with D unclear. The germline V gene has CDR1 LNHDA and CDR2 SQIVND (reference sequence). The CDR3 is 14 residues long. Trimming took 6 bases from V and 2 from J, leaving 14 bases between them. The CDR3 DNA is TGTGCCAGTAGGCCGGACGGTGACCCCTACGAGCAGTACTTC. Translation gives CASRPDGDPYEQYF.

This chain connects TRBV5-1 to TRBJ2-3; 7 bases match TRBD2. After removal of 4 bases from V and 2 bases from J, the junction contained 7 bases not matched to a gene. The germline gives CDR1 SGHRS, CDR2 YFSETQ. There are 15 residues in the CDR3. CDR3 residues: CASSGHGGDTDTQYF. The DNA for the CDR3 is TGCGCCAGCAGCGGGCATGGGGGGGACACAGATACGCAGTATTTT.

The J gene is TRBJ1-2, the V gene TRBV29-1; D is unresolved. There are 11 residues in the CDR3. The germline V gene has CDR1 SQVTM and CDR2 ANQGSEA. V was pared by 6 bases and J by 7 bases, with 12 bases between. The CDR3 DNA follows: TGCAGCGTATTACACGTCTCTGGCTACACCTTC. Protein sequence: CSVLHVSGYTF.

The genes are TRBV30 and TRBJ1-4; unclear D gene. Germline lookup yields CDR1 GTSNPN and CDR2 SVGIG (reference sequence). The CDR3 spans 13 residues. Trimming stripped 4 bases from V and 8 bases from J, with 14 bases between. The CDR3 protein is CAWKNSGPEKLFF. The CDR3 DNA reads TGTGCCTGGAAAAATAGCGGCCCAGAAAAACTGTTTTTT.

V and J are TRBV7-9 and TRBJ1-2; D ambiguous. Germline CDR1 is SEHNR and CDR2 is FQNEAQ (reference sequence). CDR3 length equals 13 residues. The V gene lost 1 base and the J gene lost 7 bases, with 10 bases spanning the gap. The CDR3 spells CASSLGPLGGYTF. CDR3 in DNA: TGTGCCAGCAGCTTAGGGCCTTTGGGTGGCTACACCTTC.

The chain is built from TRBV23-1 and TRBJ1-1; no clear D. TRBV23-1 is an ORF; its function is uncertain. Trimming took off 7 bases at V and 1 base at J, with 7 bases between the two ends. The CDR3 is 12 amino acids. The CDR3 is CASKSRNTEAFF. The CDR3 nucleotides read TGCGCCAGCAAAAGTCGGAACACTGAAGCTTTCTTT.

The CDR3 DNA sequence: TGTGCCAGCAGCCAAGGCGCCTGGCTGACGGGAGATACGCAGTATTTT. Residues: CASSQGAWLTGDTQYF. The V call is TRBV4-2, the J call TRBJ2-3; D is uncertain. Per the germline V gene, CDR1 is LGHNA and CDR2 is YNFKEQ. The V end lost 1 base, the J end lost 5 bases, and 16 bases lay between the germline ends. CDR3 length: 16 residues.

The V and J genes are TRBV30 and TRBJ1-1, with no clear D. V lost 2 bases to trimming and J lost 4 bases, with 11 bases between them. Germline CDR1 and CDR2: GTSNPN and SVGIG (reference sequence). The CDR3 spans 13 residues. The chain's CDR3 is CAWSFFLGTEAFF. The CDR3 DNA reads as TGTGCCTGGAGTTTCTTCCTGGGCACTGAAGCTTTCTTT.

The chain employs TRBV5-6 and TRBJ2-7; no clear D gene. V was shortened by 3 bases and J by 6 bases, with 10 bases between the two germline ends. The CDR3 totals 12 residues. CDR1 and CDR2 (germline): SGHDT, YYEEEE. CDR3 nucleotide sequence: TGTGCCAGCAGCTCGGGCCCTCCCGAGCAGTACTTC. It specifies CASSSGPPEQYF.

In DNA form, the CDR3 reads TGTGCCAGCAGCCCAGGGGGGGGGTTGGGTCAGCCCCAGCATTTT. This encodes CASSPGGGLGQPQHF. This chain joins TRBV6-6 and TRBJ1-5; 7 nucleotides match TRBD1. Germline trimming cut 6 bases from V and 6 bases from J; bases unmatched to any gene: 11. CDR1 is MNHNY, CDR2 SVGAGI, per germline (reference sequence). CDR3 length: 15 amino acids.

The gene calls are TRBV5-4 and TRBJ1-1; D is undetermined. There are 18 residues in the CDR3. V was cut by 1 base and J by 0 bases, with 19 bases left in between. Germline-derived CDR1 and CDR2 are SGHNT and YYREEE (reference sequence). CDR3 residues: CASSLRSVFDSMNTEAFF. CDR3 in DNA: TGTGCCAGCAGCTTGAGATCAGTTTTCGATTCGATGAACACTGAAGCTTTCTTT.

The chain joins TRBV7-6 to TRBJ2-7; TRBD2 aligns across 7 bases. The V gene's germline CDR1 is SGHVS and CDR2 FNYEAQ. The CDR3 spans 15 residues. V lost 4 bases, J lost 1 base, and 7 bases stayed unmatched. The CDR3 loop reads CASSSIAGQSYEQYF. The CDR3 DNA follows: TGTGCCAGCAGCTCCATAGCGGGCCAATCCTACGAGCAGTACTTC.

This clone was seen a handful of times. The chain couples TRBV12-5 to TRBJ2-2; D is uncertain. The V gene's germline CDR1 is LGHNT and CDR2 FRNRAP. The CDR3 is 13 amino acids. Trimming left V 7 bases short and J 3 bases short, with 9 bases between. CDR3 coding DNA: TGTGCTAGTGATGCCGGATACACCGGGGAGCTGTTTTTT. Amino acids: CASDAGYTGELFF.

The CDR3 loop is CASSLGTAQPEAFF. The CDR3 region has the DNA TGTGCCAGCAGCCTCGGGACGGCGCAGCCGGAAGCTTTCTTT. The chain links TRBV6-6 to TRBJ1-1, with TRBD1 as a possible D gene (5 bases). The CDR3 extends over 14 amino acids. V lost 6 bases and J 8 bases, leaving 19 bases between the germline ends. Per germline, CDR1 MNHNY and CDR2 SVGAGI (reference sequence).

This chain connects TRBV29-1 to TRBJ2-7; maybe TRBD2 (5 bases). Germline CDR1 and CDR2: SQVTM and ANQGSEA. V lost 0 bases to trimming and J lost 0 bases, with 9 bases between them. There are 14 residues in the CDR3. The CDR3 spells CSVEDRGLSYEQYF. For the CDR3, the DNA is TGCAGCGTTGAAGATCGGGGTCTCTCCTACGAGCAGTACTTC.

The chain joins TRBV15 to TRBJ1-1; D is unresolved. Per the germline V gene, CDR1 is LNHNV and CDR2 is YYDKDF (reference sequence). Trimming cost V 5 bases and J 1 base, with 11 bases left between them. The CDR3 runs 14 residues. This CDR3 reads CATSFNAGNTEAFF. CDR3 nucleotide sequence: TGTGCCACCAGCTTTAACGCGGGGAACACTGAAGCTTTCTTT.

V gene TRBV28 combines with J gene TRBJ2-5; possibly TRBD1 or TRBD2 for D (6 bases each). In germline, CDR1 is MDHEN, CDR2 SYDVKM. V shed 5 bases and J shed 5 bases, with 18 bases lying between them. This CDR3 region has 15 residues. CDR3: CASSPIGGLGETQYF. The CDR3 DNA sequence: TGTGCCAGCAGTCCAATTGGGGGGCTGGGGGAGACCCAGTACTTC. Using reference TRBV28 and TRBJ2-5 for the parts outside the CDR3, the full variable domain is DVKVTQSSRYLVKRTGEKVFLECVQDMDHENMFWYRQDPGLGLRLIYFSYDVKMKEKGDIPEGYSVSREKKERFSLILESASTNQTSMYLCASSPIGGLGETQYFGPGTRLLVL.

The DNA for the CDR3 is TGCAGCGTTGAAGGGGACGGCAGCTCCTACAATGAGCAGTTCTTC. Its translation: CSVEGDGSSYNEQFF. This chain uses TRBV29-1 with TRBJ2-1; D tentatively reads TRBD1 or TRBD2 (5 bases each). V was cut by 1 base and J by 0 bases, with 10 bases left in between. The germline V gene has CDR1 SQVTM and CDR2 ANQGSEA. This CDR3 comprises 15 residues.

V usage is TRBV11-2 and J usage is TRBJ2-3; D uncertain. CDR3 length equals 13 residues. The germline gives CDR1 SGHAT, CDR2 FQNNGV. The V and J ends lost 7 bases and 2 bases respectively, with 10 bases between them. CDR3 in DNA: TGTGCCAGCACCTTCCACCACACAGATACGCAGTATTTT. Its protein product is CASTFHHTDTQYF.

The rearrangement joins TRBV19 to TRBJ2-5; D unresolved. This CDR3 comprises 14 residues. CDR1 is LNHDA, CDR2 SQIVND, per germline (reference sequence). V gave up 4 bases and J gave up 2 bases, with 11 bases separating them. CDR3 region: CASSKLTMQETQYF. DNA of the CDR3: TGTGCCAGTAGTAAGCTTACAATGCAAGAGACCCAGTACTTC.

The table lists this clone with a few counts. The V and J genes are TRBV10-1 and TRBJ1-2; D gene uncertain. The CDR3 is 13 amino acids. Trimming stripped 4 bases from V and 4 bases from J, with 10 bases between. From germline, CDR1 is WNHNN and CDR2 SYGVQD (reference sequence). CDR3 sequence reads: CASSGQDGYGYTF. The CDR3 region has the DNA TGCGCCAGCAGTGGGCAGGACGGCTATGGCTACACCTTC.

CDR3: CASRGDRATNEQFF. The CDR3 DNA reads as TGCGCCAGCAGAGGGGACAGGGCGACGAATGAGCAGTTCTTC. V is TRBV23-1 and J is TRBJ2-1; 9 bases map to TRBD1. TRBV23-1 is recorded as an ORF, its role being uncertain. Trimming took 6 bases from V and 7 from J; bases not matched to a gene: 7. This CDR3 has 14 residues.

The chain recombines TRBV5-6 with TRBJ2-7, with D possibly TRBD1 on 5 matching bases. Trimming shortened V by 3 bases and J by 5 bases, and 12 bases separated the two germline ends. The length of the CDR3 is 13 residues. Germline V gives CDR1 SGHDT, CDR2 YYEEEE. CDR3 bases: TGTGCCAGCAGCTCCCCAGGGTACAACGAGCAGTACTTC. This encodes CASSSPGYNEQYF.

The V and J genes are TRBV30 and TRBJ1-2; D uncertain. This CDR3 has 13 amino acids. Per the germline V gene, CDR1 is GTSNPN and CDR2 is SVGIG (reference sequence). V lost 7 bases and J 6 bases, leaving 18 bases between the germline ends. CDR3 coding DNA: TGTGCCTCGGGAGGGAGAAGGGTGAATGGCTACACCTTC. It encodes CASGGRRVNGYTF.